These 27 T cell receptor beta chains came from one sample sequenced in a study of response to subunit inactivated influenza vaccine. TCRdb ran MiXCR on the RT-PCR reads and lists one entry per CDR3 protein. The sample yields roughly 620,000 distinct CDR3 sequences, approximately 10% seen once. The same data also went into a second study, on T cells expressing NK-cell markers. That investigation notes: What made the TCR beta cDNA was 5'RACE template switching with UMIs.

This sample comprised PBMCs from blood, obtained on the day of vaccination. The origin of the receptors is a man aged 50-60 years who received an inactivated influenza vaccine.

This clonotype has only a few counts. The rearrangement links TRBV7-2 to TRBJ2-7; D might be TRBD1 or TRBD2, each matching 5 bases. The CDR3 loop spans 14 amino acids. V lost 5 bases and J lost 4, with 15 bases in between. From germline, CDR1 is SGHTA and CDR2 FQGNSA. CDR3 nucleotide sequence: TGTGCCAGCAGCCCACCGGGGACCCTTTACGAGCAGTACTTC. Amino acids: CASSPPGTLYEQYF.

This chain uses TRBV20-1 with TRBJ2-2; tentatively, D is TRBD1 (5 bases). Per the germline V gene, CDR1 is DFQATT and CDR2 is SNEGSKA (reference sequence). This CDR3 comprises 14 residues. The V end was cut by 0 bases, the J end by 2 bases, with 7 bases between. This CDR3 reads CSARERGNTGELFF. In DNA form, the CDR3 reads TGCAGTGCTAGAGAAAGGGGAAACACCGGGGAGCTGTTTTTT.

This clonotype came up a few times. The rearrangement joins TRBV5-6 to TRBJ2-1, with D possibly TRBD2 on 5 matching bases. The CDR3 contains 11 residues. V was cut by 7 bases and J by 8 bases, with 10 bases left in between. Germline loops: CDR1 SGHDT, CDR2 YYEEEE. The CDR3 protein is CASLLAHEQFF. The CDR3 nucleotides are TGTGCCAGCCTGCTAGCCCATGAGCAGTTCTTC.

The table lists this clonotype with many counts. V usage is TRBV5-1 and J usage is TRBJ2-3; TRBD2 aligns across 9 bases. With V trimmed by 0 bases and J by 3 bases, 5 bases remained unmatched. The CDR3 has 16 amino acids. Germline-derived CDR1 and CDR2 are SGHRS and YFSETQ. CDR3 amino acids: CASSLEVAGETDTQYF. As DNA, the CDR3 is TGCGCCAGCAGCTTGGAGGTAGCGGGAGAGACAGATACGCAGTATTTT.

This clonotype was counted between two and nine times. The chain has TRBV5-1 and TRBJ2-1; D uncertain. Germline V gene sequence: CDR1 SGHRS, CDR2 YFSETQ. Trimming shortened V by 4 bases and J by 10 bases, and 15 bases separated the two germline ends. The CDR3 is made up of 13 amino acids. CDR3 sequence: CASSQHSGREQFF. Here the CDR3 DNA reads TGCGCCAGCAGCCAACACAGTGGGCGCGAGCAGTTCTTC.

This chain uses TRBV2 with TRBJ2-5, with D unresolved. The CDR3 has 13 residues. The germline V gene has CDR1 SNHLY and CDR2 FYNNEI. The ends were cut back, 6 bases at V and 5 bases at J, with 13 bases in the middle. CDR3 DNA sequence: TGTGCCAGCAGCCCTACCCAAGGGGAGACCCAGTACTTC. This translates into CASSPTQGETQYF.

This clonotype was detected a few times. DNA of the CDR3: TGTGCCAGCAGCTCACTAGCGGGGGAGTACACCGGGGAGCTGTTTTTT. Its translation: CASSSLAGEYTGELFF. The genes are TRBV5-5 and TRBJ2-2; 11 bases map to TRBD2. The CDR3 has 16 amino acids. Germline CDR1 is SGHKS and CDR2 is YYEKEE (reference sequence). V lost 3 bases to trimming and J lost 3 bases; unmatched junction nucleotides: 4.

V usage is TRBV14 and J usage is TRBJ2-2; D not certain. Germline CDR1 SGHDN, CDR2 FVKESK. Trimming took 1 base from V and 5 from J, leaving 14 bases between them. This CDR3 region has 16 residues. CDR3 residues: CASSQGLGFVTGELFF. The CDR3 nucleotides are TGTGCCAGCAGCCAAGGGTTGGGGTTCGTAACCGGGGAGCTGTTTTTT.

This clonotype appeared a few times. This chain connects TRBV2 to TRBJ2-3; D tentatively reads TRBD1 or TRBD2 (5 bases each). Germline loops: CDR1 SNHLY, CDR2 FYNNEI. Trimming shortened V by 4 bases and J by 5 bases, and 13 bases separated the two germline ends. CDR3 size: 14 residues. This chain's CDR3 is CASSVLPGRDTQYF. The CDR3 nucleotides read TGTGCCAGCAGTGTTCTCCCAGGGAGAGATACGCAGTATTTT.

The chain employs TRBV12-3 or TRBV12-4 and TRBJ1-1; 8 bases fit TRBD1. The CDR3 has 17 residues. Unmatched junction bases numbered 18, after V lost 6 bases and J lost 6 bases. CDR3 bases: TGTGCCAGCAGCTCGACCGCCCCAGGGGGCGAATATCCTGAAGCTTTCTTT. Translated: CASSSTAPGGEYPEAFF.

This clonotype was recorded many times. This chain connects TRBV18 to TRBJ1-3; 7 positions match TRBD1. The V gene's germline CDR1 is KGHSH and CDR2 LQKENI. CDR3 length equals 16 residues. The V segment lost 4 bases and the J segment 0 bases; nucleotides outside the gene matches: 6. CDR3 sequence: CASSLDRAISGNTIYF. CDR3 coding DNA: TGTGCCAGCTCACTCGACAGGGCGATCTCTGGAAACACCATATATTTT.

This clonotype has ten or more counts. The CDR3, as DNA: TGTGCCAGCAGCCCCGGACTAGTTAATGAGCAGTTCTTC. Translation gives CASSPGLVNEQFF. This sequence joins TRBV3-1 and TRBJ2-1; TRBD2 matches at 7 bases. The CDR3 loop spans 13 amino acids. CDR1 is LGHDT and CDR2 is YNNKEL in the germline V gene (reference sequence). J lost 7 bases, V lost 4 bases, and 4 bases had no gene match.

The chain recombines TRBV7-9 with TRBJ2-5; perhaps TRBD1 as D (6 bases). CDR1 and CDR2 (germline): SEHNR, FQNEAQ (reference sequence). The germline V and J ends were trimmed by 5 bases and 5 bases, with 21 bases remaining between them. The CDR3 covers 16 residues. CDR3 nucleotides: TGTGCCAGCAGCGTCAGAGGCGCAGGGGTTGGGGAGACCCAGTACTTC. Translating it yields CASSVRGAGVGETQYF.

This chain links TRBV6-1 with TRBJ2-3; a weak D match, TRBD1 (5 bases). Germline values: CDR1 MNHNS, CDR2 SASEGT. The V gene lost 6 bases and the J gene lost 0 bases, with 13 bases spanning the gap. CDR3 length: 15 amino acids. The CDR3 nucleotides read TGTGCCAGCAGACAGCTCGACAGAAGCACAGATACGCAGTATTTT. Amino acid sequence: CASRQLDRSTDTQYF.

The chain links TRBV7-2 to TRBJ1-5, with TRBD1 identical over 10 bases. This CDR3 is built from 15 residues. Germline V gene lookup returns CDR1 SGHTA and CDR2 FQGNSA. The V segment lost 3 bases and the J segment 4 bases; nucleotides outside the gene matches: 3. The CDR3 coding sequence is TGTGCCAGCAGCTTTGGGACAGGGGCAAATCAGCCCCAGCATTTT. Protein sequence: CASSFGTGANQPQHF.

The sample holds a few counts of this clonotype. The V and J genes are TRBV12-3 or TRBV12-4 and TRBJ1-5; 9 bases agree with TRBD1. J was trimmed by 7 bases and V by 2 bases; bases with no gene match: 6. The CDR3 covers 15 residues. CDR3 nucleotides: TGTGCCAGCAGTTTAACAGGGGGCGCGGAGCAGCCCCAGCATTTT. Translation gives CASSLTGGAEQPQHF.

This clonotype occurred many times. V and J are TRBV28 and TRBJ2-7; 11 bases match TRBD1. The CDR3 spans 14 residues. In germline, CDR1 is MDHEN, CDR2 SYDVKM. J lost 5 bases, V lost 2 bases, and 2 bases had no gene match. This chain's CDR3 is CASSLGDRGNEQYF. The DNA of the CDR3 is TGTGCCAGCAGTTTAGGGGACAGGGGGAACGAGCAGTACTTC.

CDR3 sequence reads: CASSLAGVLPTEAFF. The CDR3 nucleotides are TGTGCCAGCAGTTTAGCCGGAGTTCTACCAACTGAAGCTTTCTTT. The rearrangement links TRBV12-3 or TRBV12-4 to TRBJ1-1; no clear D gene. The length of the CDR3 is 15 residues. Trimming shortened V by 0 bases and J by 5 bases, and 13 bases separated the two germline ends.

In this sample, this clonotype turned up a few times. V and J are TRBV10-3 and TRBJ1-3, with TRBD1 matching 12 bases. J was trimmed by 8 bases and V by 6 bases; bases with no gene match: 8. CDR1 and CDR2 from the germline V gene are ENHRY and SYGVKD. The CDR3 loop spans 15 amino acids. The CDR3 loop is CAIRPGTGGADTIYF. CDR3 sequence (DNA): TGTGCCATCAGACCCGGGACAGGGGGCGCGGACACCATATATTTT.

This clonotype was recorded a few times. The chain couples TRBV3-1 to TRBJ2-7; D perhaps matches TRBD1 (7 bases). V was cut by 4 bases and J by 5 bases, with 21 bases left in between. This CDR3 contains 16 residues. Germline V gives CDR1 LGHDT, CDR2 YNNKEL (reference sequence). For the CDR3, the DNA is TGTGCCAGCAGCCTCCGATGGGGCGGGACAGCGGACGAGCAGTACTTC. Protein: CASSLRWGGTADEQYF.

In DNA, the CDR3 is TGTGCCAGCAGCCAGGAAAGGACTAGCGGGAGTACACGGTTCTTC. It specifies CASSQERTSGSTRFF. V usage is TRBV4-2 and J usage is TRBJ2-1; 13 bases are a match to TRBD2. The CDR3 covers 15 residues. CDR1 and CDR2 (germline): LGHNA, YNFKEQ. Unmatched junction bases numbered 11, after V lost 3 bases and J lost 15 bases.

The V call is TRBV6-1, the J call TRBJ2-7, with D possibly being TRBD1 or TRBD2 (5 bases each). Trimming cost V 6 bases and J 3 bases, with 12 bases left between them. The CDR3 has 13 residues. Germline V lookup: CDR1 MNHNS, CDR2 SASEGT. CDR3 nucleotide sequence: TGTGCCAGCAGGCCCGGGGACCACTACGAGCAGTACTTC. Translated: CASRPGDHYEQYF.

The V and J genes are TRBV30 and TRBJ2-7, with D possibly TRBD2 on 6 matching bases. The CDR3 loop spans 13 amino acids. Trimming removed 3 bases from V and 2 bases from J, with 11 bases in between. Germline V lookup: CDR1 GTSNPN, CDR2 SVGIG (reference sequence). CDR3 coding DNA: TGTGCCTGGAGCGGGGGATCCCCCTACGAGCAGTACTTC. Translating it yields CAWSGGSPYEQYF.

There are a few counts of this clonotype. The rearrangement links TRBV7-9 to TRBJ2-2, with D possibly being TRBD2 (6 bases). Trimming left V 4 bases short and J 4 bases short, with 10 bases between. CDR3 size: 14 residues. The germline V gene has CDR1 SEHNR and CDR2 FQNEAQ (reference sequence). CDR3 amino acids: CASSSGVGTGELFF. Written as DNA, the CDR3 is TGTGCCAGCAGCTCGGGGGTCGGCACCGGGGAGCTGTTTTTT. The full variable domain, with the rest looked up from reference TRBV7-9 and TRBJ2-2, is DTGVSQNPRHKITKRGQNVTFRCDPISEHNRLYWYRQTLGQGPEFLTYFQNEAQLEKSRLLSDRFSAERPKGSFSTLEIQRTEQGDSAMYLCASSSGVGTGELFFGEGSRLTVL.

V and J are TRBV7-2 and TRBJ2-1; 10 nucleotides agree with TRBD2. CDR3 length equals 15 residues. CDR1 is SGHTA, CDR2 FQGNSA, per germline. After removal of 3 bases from V and 7 bases from J, the junction contained 6 bases not matched to a gene. The CDR3 coding sequence is TGTGCCAGCAGCTTTAGCGGGGGGAGTAAGAATGAGCAGTTCTTC. Its translation: CASSFSGGSKNEQFF. The whole variable domain, remainder taken from reference TRBV7-2 and TRBJ2-1, is GAGVSQSPSNKVTEKGKDVELRCDPISGHTALYWYRQSLGQGLEFLIYFQGNSAPDKSGLPSDRFSAERTGGSVSTLTIQRTQQEDSAVYLCASSFSGGSKNEQFFGPGTRLTVL.

The CDR3 DNA is TGTGCCAGCAGTTTAGAGGACAGGGCCACTTCACCCCTCCACTTT. This sequence encodes CASSLEDRATSPLHF. The genes are TRBV28 and TRBJ1-6; 8 nucleotides match TRBD1. CDR3 length: 15 residues. V lost 2 bases to trimming and J lost 9 bases; unmatched junction nucleotides: 6. The germline gives CDR1 MDHEN, CDR2 SYDVKM. Complete variable domain (other parts from reference TRBV28 and TRBJ1-6): DVKVTQSSRYLVKRTGEKVFLECVQDMDHENMFWYRQDPGLGLRLIYFSYDVKMKEKGDIPEGYSVSREKKERFSLILESASTNQTSMYLCASSLEDRATSPLHFGNGTRLTVT.

This sequence joins TRBV7-2 and TRBJ2-1, with TRBD2 matching over 14 bases. The CDR3 has 17 residues. CDR1 is SGHTA, CDR2 FQGNSA, per germline. J was trimmed by 2 bases and V by 5 bases; bases with no gene match: 5. The CDR3 region has the DNA TGTGCCAGCAGCCCTACGGGACTAGCGGGAGCCTACAATGAGCAGTTCTTC. Translating gives CASSPTGLAGAYNEQFF.